The 16 T cell receptor beta chains below all came from one sample that was sequenced in a study of shared clonotypes between healthy human individuals. This table comes from immunoSEQ multiplex PCR, and its TCRdb copy is limited to in-frame clones, with some not included. The repertoire holds millions of clones, with around 90% as singletons. Material: naive CD4+ T cells sorted from blood. As for subset: CD45RA+ positively selected. The receptors were sampled from a man between 18 and 35 years old in good health.

A note on this clone: The sample carries other DNA sequences with the same CDR3. The chain has TRBV18 and TRBJ2-1, with a possible D match to TRBD1 (6 bases). Germline values: CDR1 KGHSH, CDR2 LQKENI. The V and J ends lost 2 bases and 4 bases respectively, with 9 bases between them. The CDR3 contains 14 residues. The CDR3 DNA reads TGTGCCAGCTCACCAGGGACACTTTACAATGAGCAGTTCTTC. Its protein is CASSPGTLYNEQFF.

V and J are TRBV11-3 and TRBJ2-3, with a weak D call TRBD1 (5 bases). The CDR3 is 15 amino acids. Germline lookup yields CDR1 SGHNT and CDR2 YENEEA. Trimming took 0 bases from V and 3 from J, leaving 10 bases between them. This CDR3 is CASSLDRQGTDTQYF. In DNA form, the CDR3 reads TGTGCCAGCAGCTTAGATCGGCAGGGTACAGATACGCAGTATTTT.

The chain joins TRBV5-1 to TRBJ2-5; unclear D gene. The CDR3 is 15 amino acids. Deletions cut 2 bases from V and 2 bases from J, with 13 bases between. In germline, CDR1 is SGHRS, CDR2 YFSETQ. The chain's CDR3 is CASSFSLSRQETQYF. The CDR3 bases are TGCGCCAGCAGCTTTTCCCTGTCCCGACAAGAGACCCAGTACTTC.

The chain combines TRBV7-2 with TRBJ2-3; 12 positions match TRBD1. Unmatched junction bases numbered 9, after V lost 5 bases and J lost 6 bases. This CDR3 region has 16 residues. Germline lookup yields CDR1 SGHTA and CDR2 FQGNSA. The CDR3 is CASSAGGTGGMDTQYF. CDR3 bases: TGTGCCAGCAGCGCCGGCGGGACAGGGGGCATGGATACGCAGTATTTT.

The gene calls are TRBV29-1 and TRBJ2-6, with 7 bases matching TRBD1. Germline V gene sequence: CDR1 SQVTM, CDR2 ANQGSEA. The CDR3 is 14 amino acids. V lost 6 bases to trimming and J lost 2 bases; unmatched junction nucleotides: 4. CDR3 nucleotide sequence: TGCAGCGTGGGGGACAGAGCTGGGGCCAACGTCCTGACTTTC. Encoded protein: CSVGDRAGANVLTF.

The rearrangement links TRBV6-6 to TRBJ2-7; 7 nucleotides line up with TRBD1. This CDR3 spans 14 amino acids. The V gene's germline CDR1 is MNHNY and CDR2 SVGAGI (reference sequence). V dropped 6 bases and J dropped 3; count of bases not matched to a gene: 8. In DNA, the CDR3 is TGTGCCAGCAGCTTTACCGGGACAGACTACGAGCAGTACTTC. This encodes CASSFTGTDYEQYF.

The V and J genes are TRBV4-2 and TRBJ1-2, with 7 bases fitting TRBD1. This CDR3 is 14 amino acids long. V shed 2 bases, J shed 1 base, and the junction held 1 base outside the gene matches. Germline CDR1 LGHNA, CDR2 YNFKEQ. The CDR3 DNA follows: TGTGCCAGCAGCCAAACAGGGGATAACTATGGCTACACCTTC. Its translation: CASSQTGDNYGYTF.

Of note for this clone: The sample contains more than one DNA sequence encoding this CDR3. The J gene is TRBJ2-2, the V gene TRBV5-1; tentatively, D is TRBD1 (6 bases). With 0 bases removed from V and 4 bases from J, the gap between germline ends came to 10 bases. The germline V gene has CDR1 SGHRS and CDR2 YFSETQ. The CDR3 contains 15 residues. CDR3 nucleotide sequence: TGCGCCAGCAGCTTGGGTACAGGGTCCACCGGGGAGCTGTTTTTT. It translates to CASSLGTGSTGELFF.

This chain connects TRBV6-4 to TRBJ1-2; D is unresolved. The CDR3 sequence is 15 residues long. The V and J ends lost 0 bases and 0 bases respectively, with 8 bases between them. Per germline, CDR1 MRHNA and CDR2 SNTAGT. The CDR3 region is CASSDSGDPNYGYTF. DNA for the CDR3: TGTGCCAGCAGTGACTCGGGAGATCCTAACTATGGCTACACCTTC.

The chain employs TRBV10-3 and TRBJ2-3; a possible D gene is TRBD2 (5 bases). The CDR3 loop spans 15 amino acids. Trimming left V 5 bases short and J 2 bases short, with 14 bases between. The germline V gene has CDR1 ENHRY and CDR2 SYGVKD. The CDR3 DNA is TGTGCCATCAGTCCGGGAAGGTCTGACACAGATACGCAGTATTTT. This gives the protein CAISPGRSDTDTQYF.

The rearrangement joins TRBV5-4 to TRBJ1-1; 9 bases match TRBD1. The CDR3 has 14 amino acids. V shed 1 base and J 5 bases; nucleotides not matched to a gene: 3. Germline CDR1 is SGHNT and CDR2 is YYREEE (reference sequence). CDR3 loop: CASSLTGGATEAFF. For the CDR3, the DNA is TGTGCCAGCAGCTTGACAGGGGGCGCAACTGAAGCTTTCTTT.

Turning to this clone: Distinct nucleotide sequences in the sample also encode this CDR3. The V gene is TRBV30, the J gene TRBJ2-7; no clear D gene. Trimming removed 2 bases at V and 0 bases at J, with 2 bases between. The CDR3 totals 11 residues. Germline V gene data show CDR1 as GTSNPN and CDR2 as SVGIG (reference sequence). The CDR3 spells CAWSTSYEQYF. The CDR3 DNA is TGTGCCTGGAGTACCTCCTACGAGCAGTACTTC.

V and J are TRBV4-1 and TRBJ2-7; 11 nucleotides align to TRBD2. V dropped 0 bases and J dropped 2; count of bases not matched to a gene: 6. The CDR3 contains 17 residues. The germline V gene encodes CDR1 MGHRA and CDR2 YSYEKL. This CDR3 reads CASSQDKGTSGPYEQYF. CDR3 sequence (DNA): TGCGCCAGCAGCCAAGATAAGGGGACTAGCGGCCCCTACGAGCAGTACTTC.

This sequence joins TRBV18 and TRBJ2-1; perhaps TRBD1 as D (6 bases). V shed 5 bases and J shed 5 bases, with 10 bases lying between them. Germline V gene sequence: CDR1 KGHSH, CDR2 LQKENI. The CDR3 has 13 amino acids. The CDR3 DNA reads as TGTGCCAGCTCAGTTCAGGGGCACAATGAGCAGTTCTTC. This encodes CASSVQGHNEQFF.

J is TRBJ1-5 and V is TRBV29-1, with a weak D call TRBD1 (6 bases). The CDR3 totals 13 residues. Trimming shortened V by 3 bases and J by 5 bases, and 11 bases separated the two germline ends. Per the germline V gene, CDR1 is SQVTM and CDR2 is ANQGSEA. In DNA form, the CDR3 reads TGCAGCGTTGAGGAGGGGGAGTATCAGCCCCAGCATTTT. Protein sequence: CSVEEGEYQPQHF.

J is TRBJ2-7 and V is TRBV11-3, with 9 bases identical to TRBD1. In germline, CDR1 is SGHNT, CDR2 YENEEA. The CDR3 has 17 residues. The V gene end was trimmed by 4 bases and the J gene end by 4 bases; junction bases not matched to a gene: 14. In nucleotides, the CDR3 is TGTGCCAGCAGCTCCCCGGGAGTGTACAGGGGGCGGTACGAGCAGTACTTC. As protein: CASSSPGVYRGRYEQYF.